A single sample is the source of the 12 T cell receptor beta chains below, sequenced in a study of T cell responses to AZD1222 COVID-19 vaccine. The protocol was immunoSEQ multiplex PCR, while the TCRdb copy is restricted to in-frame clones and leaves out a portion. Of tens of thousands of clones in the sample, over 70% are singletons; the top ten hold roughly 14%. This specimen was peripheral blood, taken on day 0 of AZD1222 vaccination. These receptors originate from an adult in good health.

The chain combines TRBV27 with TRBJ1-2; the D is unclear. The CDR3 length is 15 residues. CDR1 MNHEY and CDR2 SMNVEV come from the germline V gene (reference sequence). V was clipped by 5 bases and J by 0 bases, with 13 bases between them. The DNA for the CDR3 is TGTGCCAGCAGTCCCACCCCCTGGGCTAACTATGGCTACACCTTC. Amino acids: CASSPTPWANYGYTF.

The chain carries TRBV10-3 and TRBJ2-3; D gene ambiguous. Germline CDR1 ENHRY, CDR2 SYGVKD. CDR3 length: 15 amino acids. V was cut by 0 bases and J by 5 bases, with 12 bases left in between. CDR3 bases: TGTGCCATCAGTGAGTCGACTCAAGGTGGAGATACGCAGTATTTT. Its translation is CAISESTQGGDTQYF.

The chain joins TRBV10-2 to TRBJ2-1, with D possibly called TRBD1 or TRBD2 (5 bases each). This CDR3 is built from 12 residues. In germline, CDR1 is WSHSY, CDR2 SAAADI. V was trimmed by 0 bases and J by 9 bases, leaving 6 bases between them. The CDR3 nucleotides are TGCGCCAGCAGTGAGTCGAGGGGTGAGCAGTTCTTC. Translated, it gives CASSESRGEQFF.

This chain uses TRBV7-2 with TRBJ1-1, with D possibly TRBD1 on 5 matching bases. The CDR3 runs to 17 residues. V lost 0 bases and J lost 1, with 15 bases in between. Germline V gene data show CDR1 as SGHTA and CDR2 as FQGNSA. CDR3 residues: CASSLAPGNRGNTEAFF. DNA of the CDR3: TGTGCCAGCAGCTTAGCTCCAGGGAATCGGGGGAACACTGAAGCTTTCTTT.

The CDR3: CASEGSRNTEAFF. CDR3 DNA: TGTGCCAGTGAGGGGAGCCGGAACACTGAAGCTTTCTTT. The genes are TRBV7-9 and TRBJ1-1, with a weak D call TRBD1 (5 bases). Germline CDR1 and CDR2: SEHNR and FQNEAQ (reference sequence). Trimming removed 9 bases from V and 1 base from J, with 12 bases in between. The CDR3 is made up of 13 amino acids.

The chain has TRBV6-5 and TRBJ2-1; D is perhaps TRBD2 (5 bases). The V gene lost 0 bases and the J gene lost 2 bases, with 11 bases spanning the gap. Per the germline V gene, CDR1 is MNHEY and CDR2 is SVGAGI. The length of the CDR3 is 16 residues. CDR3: CASSYSATGTYNEQFF. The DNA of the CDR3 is TGTGCCAGCAGTTACTCGGCGACGGGGACCTACAATGAGCAGTTCTTC.

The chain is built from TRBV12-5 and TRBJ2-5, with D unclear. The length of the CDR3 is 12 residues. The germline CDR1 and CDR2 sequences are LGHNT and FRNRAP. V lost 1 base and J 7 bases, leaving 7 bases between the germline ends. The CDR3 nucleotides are TGTGCTAGTGGTTTGGGCACAAGGACCCAGTACTTC. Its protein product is CASGLGTRTQYF.

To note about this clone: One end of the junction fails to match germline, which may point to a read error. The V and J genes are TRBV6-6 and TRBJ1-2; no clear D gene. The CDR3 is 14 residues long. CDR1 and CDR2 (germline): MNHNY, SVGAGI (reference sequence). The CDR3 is CAGSAAERNYGYTF. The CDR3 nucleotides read TGTGCCGGCAGCGCGGCAGAAAGAAACTATGGCTACACCTTC.

The CDR3 DNA is TGTGCCAGCAGCCAGGGCACTGAAGCTTTCTTT. It translates to CASSQGTEAFF. The rearrangement uses TRBV5-4 and TRBJ1-1; D possibly corresponds to TRBD1 (5 bases). Germline CDR1 SGHNT, CDR2 YYREEE (reference sequence). V was shortened by 4 bases and J by 4 bases, with 5 bases between the two germline ends. This CDR3 is 11 amino acids long.

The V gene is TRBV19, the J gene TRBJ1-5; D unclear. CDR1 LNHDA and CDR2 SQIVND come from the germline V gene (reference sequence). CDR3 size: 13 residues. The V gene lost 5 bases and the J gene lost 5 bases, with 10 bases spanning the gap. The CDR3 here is CASSENPYQPQHF. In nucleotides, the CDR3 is TGTGCCAGTAGTGAAAATCCCTATCAGCCCCAGCATTTT.

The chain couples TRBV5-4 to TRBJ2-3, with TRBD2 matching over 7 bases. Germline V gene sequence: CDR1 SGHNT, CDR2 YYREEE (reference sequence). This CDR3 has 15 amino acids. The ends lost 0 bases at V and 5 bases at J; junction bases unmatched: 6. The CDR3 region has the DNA TGTGCCAGCAGCTTGGCTGCGGGAGTCCAAGATACGCAGTATTTT. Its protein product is CASSLAAGVQDTQYF.

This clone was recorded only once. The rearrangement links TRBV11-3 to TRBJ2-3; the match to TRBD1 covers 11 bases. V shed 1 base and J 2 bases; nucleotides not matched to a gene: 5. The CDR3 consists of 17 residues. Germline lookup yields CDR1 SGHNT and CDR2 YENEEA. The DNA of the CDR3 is TGTGCCAGCAGCTTAGGGGACAGGGGGAAACCCACAGATACGCAGTATTTT. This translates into CASSLGDRGKPTDTQYF.